Below, 3 T cell receptor beta chains from the same sample are listed, as sequenced in a study of cytomegalovirus exposure and HLA in healthy donors. The PCR made use of 60 Vbeta and 13 Jbeta primers. TCRdb's copy holds only in-frame clones and misses some; the assay was immunoSEQ multiplex PCR. The sample has about 200,000 clones, approximately 70% seen once. Source material: PBMCs. The receptors stem from a man aged 40-55 years in good health and CMV-seropositive.

This clone is a singleton in its sample. A junction boundary mismatches the germline segment, possibly from a read error. The sample has other DNA sequences that encode this CDR3 too. The chain recombines TRBV5-8 with TRBJ2-4, with D perhaps TRBD2 (6 bases). The germline V gene has CDR1 SGHTS and CDR2 YDEGEE. The CDR3 has 14 residues. The CDR3 nucleotides are TGTGCCAGCAGCTGGGGGGTAGCCAAAAACATCCAGTACTTC. Translation: CASSWGVAKNIQYF.

The chain combines TRBV2 with TRBJ2-5, with a tentative D call TRBD1 (5 bases). The germline CDR1 and CDR2 sequences are SNHLY and FYNNEI. The V end lost 7 bases, the J end lost 2 bases, and 8 bases lay between the germline ends. The CDR3 covers 12 residues. CDR3 sequence reads: CASKGDQETQYF. The DNA of the CDR3 is TGTGCCAGCAAAGGGGATCAAGAGACCCAGTACTTC.

The rearrangement joins TRBV4-3 to TRBJ2-3; 9 nucleotides agree with TRBD2. The CDR3 length is 20 residues. V shed 0 bases, J shed 5 bases, and the junction held 18 bases outside the gene matches. Germline CDR1 and CDR2: LGHNA and YSLEER. This CDR3 is CASSQDYPPSAGGHGDTQYF. The CDR3 DNA reads as TGCGCCAGCAGCCAAGATTACCCCCCATCAGCGGGGGGTCACGGAGATACGCAGTATTTT.